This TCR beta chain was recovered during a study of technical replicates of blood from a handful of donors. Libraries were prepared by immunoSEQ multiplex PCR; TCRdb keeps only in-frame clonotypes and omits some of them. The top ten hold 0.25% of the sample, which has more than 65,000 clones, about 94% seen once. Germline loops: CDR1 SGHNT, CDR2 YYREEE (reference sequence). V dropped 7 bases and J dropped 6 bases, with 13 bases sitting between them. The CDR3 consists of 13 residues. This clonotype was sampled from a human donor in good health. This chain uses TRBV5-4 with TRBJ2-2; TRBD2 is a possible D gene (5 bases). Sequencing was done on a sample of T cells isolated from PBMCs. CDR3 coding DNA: TGTGCCAGCCTCTCCGGAGGTTCCGGGGAGCTGTTTTTT. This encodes CASLSGGSGELFF.